This TCR beta chain was sequenced for a study of shared clonotypes between healthy human individuals. Clones were sequenced by immunoSEQ multiplex PCR, and TCRdb holds only the in-frame ones, with some missing. The sample consists of about 450,000 clones, 75% to 85% of them appearing once. A remark on this clone: Other DNA sequences within the sample encode an identical CDR3.

Input material: PBMCs. The TCR originated in a woman between 40 and 50 years old in good health. Some clones in this sample may be carry-over from other donors' samples.

CDR3 sequence (DNA): TGTGCCAGCAGTTTATCAGGGTTCACTGAAGCTTTCTTT. It yields the protein CASSLSGFTEAFF. This rearrangement joins TRBV28 to TRBJ1-1, with D possibly TRBD1 on 5 matching bases. Germline CDR1 MDHEN, CDR2 SYDVKM. The V and J ends lost 1 base and 4 bases respectively, with 7 bases between them. The CDR3 length is 13 residues.